The 2 T cell receptor beta chains reported below all come from one sample, sequenced in a study of memory CD8 T cells in hepatitis C reinfection. Time point described: late/post reinfection, 12 to 24 weeks after detection. The sorted cells went straight to TCR sequencing with no prior in vitro expansion. Produced via immunoSEQ multiplex PCR; TCRdb's table is partial and in-frame only. The sample carries about 46,000 clones, 89% recorded once. The sequencing input was naive CD8+ T cells sorted from blood. These receptors were taken from a man between 18 and 35 years old with hepatitis C virus infection.

The gene calls are TRBV29-1 and TRBJ2-1; D is perhaps TRBD1 (5 bases). The germline V gene encodes CDR1 SQVTM and CDR2 ANQGSEA. This CDR3 region has 17 residues. Trimming took 8 bases from V and 0 from J, leaving 23 bases between them. The CDR3 region has the DNA TGCAGCTGTTGGGTAGTAGGGGCAGGGCACTCCTACAATGAGCAGTTCTTC. This codes for CSCWVVGAGHSYNEQFF.

This clone showed up just a few times. V and J are TRBV6-1 and TRBJ2-7, with TRBD1 matching 7 bases. Trimming took 3 bases from V and 2 from J; bases not matched to a gene: 10. CDR1 is MNHNS, CDR2 SASEGT, per germline. The CDR3 runs to 16 residues. CDR3 DNA sequence: TGTGCCAGCAGTGATTCTGGACAGGCCGTGACCTACGAGCAGTACTTC. The encoded protein is CASSDSGQAVTYEQYF.